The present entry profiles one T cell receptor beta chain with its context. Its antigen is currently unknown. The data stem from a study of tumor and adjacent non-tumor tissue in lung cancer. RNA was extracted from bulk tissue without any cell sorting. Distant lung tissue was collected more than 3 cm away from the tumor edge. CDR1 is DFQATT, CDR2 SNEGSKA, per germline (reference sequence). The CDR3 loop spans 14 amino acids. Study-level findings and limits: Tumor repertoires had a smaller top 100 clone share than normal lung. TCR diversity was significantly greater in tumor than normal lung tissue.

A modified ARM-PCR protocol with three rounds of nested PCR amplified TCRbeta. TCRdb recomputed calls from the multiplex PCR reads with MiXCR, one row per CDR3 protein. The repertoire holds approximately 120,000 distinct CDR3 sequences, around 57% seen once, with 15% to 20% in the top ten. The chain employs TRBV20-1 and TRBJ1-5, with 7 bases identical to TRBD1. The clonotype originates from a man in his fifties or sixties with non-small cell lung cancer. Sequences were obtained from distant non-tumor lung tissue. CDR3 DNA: TGCACTGCCACTGGGACAGCCCTCAATCAGCCCCAGCATTTT. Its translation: CTATGTALNQPQHF.